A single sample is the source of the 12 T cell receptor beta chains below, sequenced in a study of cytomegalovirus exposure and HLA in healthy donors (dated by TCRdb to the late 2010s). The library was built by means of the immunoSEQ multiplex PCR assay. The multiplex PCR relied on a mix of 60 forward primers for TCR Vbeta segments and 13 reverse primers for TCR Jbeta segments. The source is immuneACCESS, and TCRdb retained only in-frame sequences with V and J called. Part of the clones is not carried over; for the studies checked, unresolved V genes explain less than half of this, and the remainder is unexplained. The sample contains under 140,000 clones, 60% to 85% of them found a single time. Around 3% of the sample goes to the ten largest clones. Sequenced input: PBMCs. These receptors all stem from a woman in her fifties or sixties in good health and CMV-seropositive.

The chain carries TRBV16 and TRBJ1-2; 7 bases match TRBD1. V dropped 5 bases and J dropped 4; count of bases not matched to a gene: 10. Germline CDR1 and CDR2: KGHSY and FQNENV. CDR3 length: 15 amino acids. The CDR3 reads CASSFQVQGLYGYTF. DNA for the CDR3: TGTGCCAGCAGCTTCCAAGTACAGGGGCTCTATGGCTACACCTTC.

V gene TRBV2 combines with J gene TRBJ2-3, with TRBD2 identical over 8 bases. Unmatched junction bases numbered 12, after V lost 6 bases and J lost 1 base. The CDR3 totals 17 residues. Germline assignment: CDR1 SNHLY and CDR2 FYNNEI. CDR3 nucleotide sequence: TGTGCCAGCAGGGGACCGATAGCGGGGAGGGGCACAGATACGCAGTATTTT. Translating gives CASRGPIAGRGTDTQYF.

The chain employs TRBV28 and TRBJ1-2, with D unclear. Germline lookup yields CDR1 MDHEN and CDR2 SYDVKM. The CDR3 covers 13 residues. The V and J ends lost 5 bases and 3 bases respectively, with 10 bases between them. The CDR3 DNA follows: TGTGCCAGCAGTGAGGGTTCCGACTATGGCTACACCTTC. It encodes CASSEGSDYGYTF.

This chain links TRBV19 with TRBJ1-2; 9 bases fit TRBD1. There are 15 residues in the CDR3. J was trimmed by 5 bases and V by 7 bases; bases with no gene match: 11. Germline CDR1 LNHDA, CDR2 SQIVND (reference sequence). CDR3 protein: CASTPVAGTGYGYTF. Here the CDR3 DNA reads TGTGCCAGTACCCCGGTCGCCGGGACAGGGTATGGCTACACCTTC. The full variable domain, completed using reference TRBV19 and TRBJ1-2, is DGGITQSPKYLFRKEGQNVTLSCEQNLNHDAMYWYRQDPGQGLRLIYYSQIVNDFQKGDIAEGYSVSREKKESFPLTVTSAQKNPTAFYLCASTPVAGTGYGYTFGSGTRLTVV.

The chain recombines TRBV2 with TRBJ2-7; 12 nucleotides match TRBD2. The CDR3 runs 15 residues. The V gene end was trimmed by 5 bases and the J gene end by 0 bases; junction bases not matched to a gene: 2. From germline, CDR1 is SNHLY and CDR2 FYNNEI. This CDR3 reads CASSRTSGDSYEQYF. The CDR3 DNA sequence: TGTGCCAGCAGTCGGACTAGCGGGGACTCCTACGAGCAGTACTTC.

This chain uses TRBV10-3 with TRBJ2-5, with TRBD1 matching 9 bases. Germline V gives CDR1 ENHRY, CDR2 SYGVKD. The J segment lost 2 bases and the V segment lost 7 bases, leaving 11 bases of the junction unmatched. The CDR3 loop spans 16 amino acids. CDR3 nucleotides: TGTGCCATCAAAGGGACGGGACAGGGCCAGCAAGAGACCCAGTACTTC. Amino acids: CAIKGTGQGQQETQYF.

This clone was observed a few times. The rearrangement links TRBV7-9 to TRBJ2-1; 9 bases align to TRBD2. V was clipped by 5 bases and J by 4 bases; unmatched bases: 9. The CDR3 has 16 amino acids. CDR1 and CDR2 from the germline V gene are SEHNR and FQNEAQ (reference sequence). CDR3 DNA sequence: TGTGCCAGCAGCCCCCCTTTGGCGGGAGGGTACAATGAGCAGTTCTTC. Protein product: CASSPPLAGGYNEQFF. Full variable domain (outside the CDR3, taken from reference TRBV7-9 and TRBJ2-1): DTGVSQNPRHKITKRGQNVTFRCDPISEHNRLYWYRQTLGQGPEFLTYFQNEAQLEKSRLLSDRFSAERPKGSFSTLEIQRTEQGDSAMYLCASSPPLAGGYNEQFFGPGTRLTVL.

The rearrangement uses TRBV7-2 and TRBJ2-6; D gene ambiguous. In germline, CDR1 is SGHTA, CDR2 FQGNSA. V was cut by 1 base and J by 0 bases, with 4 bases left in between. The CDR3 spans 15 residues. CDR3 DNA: TGTGCCAGCAGCTTAGACTACTCTGGGGCCAACGTCCTGACTTTC. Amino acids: CASSLDYSGANVLTF.

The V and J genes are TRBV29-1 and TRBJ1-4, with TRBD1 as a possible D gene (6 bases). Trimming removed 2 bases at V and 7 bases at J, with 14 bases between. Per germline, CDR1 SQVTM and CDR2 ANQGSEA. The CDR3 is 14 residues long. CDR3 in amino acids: CSVEKTGVGEKLFF. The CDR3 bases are TGCAGCGTTGAAAAGACAGGAGTTGGTGAAAAACTGTTTTTT. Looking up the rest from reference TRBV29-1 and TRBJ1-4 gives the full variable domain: SAVISQKPSRDICQRGTSLTIQCQVDSQVTMMFWYRQQPGQSLTLIATANQGSEATYESGFVIDKFPISRPNLTFSTLTVSNMSPEDSSIYLCSVEKTGVGEKLFFGSGTQLSVL.

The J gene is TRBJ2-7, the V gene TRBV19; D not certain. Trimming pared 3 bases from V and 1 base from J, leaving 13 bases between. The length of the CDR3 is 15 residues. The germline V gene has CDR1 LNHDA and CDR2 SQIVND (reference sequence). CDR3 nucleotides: TGTGCCAGTAGTATCACGAACAGACCTTCCTACGAGCAGTACTTC. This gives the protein CASSITNRPSYEQYF. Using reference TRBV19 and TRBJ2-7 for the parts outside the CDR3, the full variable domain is DGGITQSPKYLFRKEGQNVTLSCEQNLNHDAMYWYRQDPGQGLRLIYYSQIVNDFQKGDIAEGYSVSREKKESFPLTVTSAQKNPTAFYLCASSITNRPSYEQYFGPGTRLTVT.

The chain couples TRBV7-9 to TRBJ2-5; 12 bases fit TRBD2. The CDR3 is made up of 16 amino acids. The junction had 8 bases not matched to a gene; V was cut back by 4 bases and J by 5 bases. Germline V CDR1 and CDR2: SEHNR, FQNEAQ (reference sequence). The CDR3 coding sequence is TGTGCCAGCAGCTCGACTAGCGGGAGATCGGGGGAGACCCAGTACTTC. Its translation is CASSSTSGRSGETQYF.

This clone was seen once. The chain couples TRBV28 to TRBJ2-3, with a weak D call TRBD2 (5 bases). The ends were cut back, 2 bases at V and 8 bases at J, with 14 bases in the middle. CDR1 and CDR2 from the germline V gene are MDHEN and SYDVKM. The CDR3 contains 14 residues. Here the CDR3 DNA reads TGTGCCAGCAGTTTAGGTCGGGATAGGACTACGCAGTATTTT. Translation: CASSLGRDRTTQYF. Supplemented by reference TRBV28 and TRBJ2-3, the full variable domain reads DVKVTQSSRYLVKRTGEKVFLECVQDMDHENMFWYRQDPGLGLRLIYFSYDVKMKEKGDIPEGYSVSREKKERFSLILESASTNQTSMYLCASSLGRDRTTQYFGPGTRLTVL.